This TCR beta chain derives from a study of cytomegalovirus exposure and HLA in healthy donors. The CDR3 consists of 14 residues. Trimming took off 0 bases at V and 6 bases at J, with 12 bases between the two ends. The germline V gene encodes CDR1 SGDLS and CDR2 YYNGEE. Use of 60 Vbeta and 13 Jbeta primers characterized the PCR. Measured with immunoSEQ multiplex PCR; TCRdb has only the in-frame clones, and not every one. The sample includes fewer than 95,000 clones, around 72% of them seen just once. The material sequenced was PBMCs. The TCR comes from a woman aged 40 to 50 in good health and CMV-seropositive. V gene TRBV9 combines with J gene TRBJ1-2; D is possibly TRBD1 (5 bases). Written as DNA, the CDR3 is TGTGCCAGCAGCGTAGGCAGGGCTGGCGATGGCTACACCTTC. Its protein is CASSVGRAGDGYTF. Supplemented by reference TRBV9 and TRBJ1-2, the full variable domain reads DSGVTQTPKHLITATGQRVTLRCSPRSGDLSVYWYQQSLDQGLQFLIQYYNGEERAKGNILERFSAQQFPDLHSELNLSSLELGDSALYFCASSVGRAGDGYTFGSGTRLTVV.